This T cell receptor (beta chain) stems from a study of T cells in localized non-small cell lung cancer. Study-wide points: There was an association of higher blood T cell density with longer overall survival. Maximal T cell clonality occurred in uninvolved adjacent lung, with tumor ranking below it. Adjacent lung had a median roughly 60 of the 100 largest tumor clones. Sequencing covered just one tumor region, so heterogeneity cannot be ruled out.

This clone appeared a single time. Its target is unknown. Clones were sequenced by immunoSEQ multiplex PCR, and TCRdb holds only the in-frame ones, with some missing. The sample carries 15,000 to 20,000 clones, 65% to 90% recorded once. V lost 0 bases to trimming and J lost 0 bases, with 6 bases between them. Germline V gives CDR1 SGDLS, CDR2 YYNGEE. This CDR3 is 14 amino acids long. The sequencing here drew on peripheral blood, taken before any cancer treatment. The V and J genes are TRBV9 and TRBJ1-1; D gene uncertain. The receptor's source is a man between 40 and 75 years old with stage I lung adenocarcinoma. The CDR3 spells CASSVAAMNTEAFF. CDR3 nucleotide sequence: TGTGCCAGCAGCGTAGCTGCCATGAACACTGAAGCTTTCTTT.